These 24 T cell receptor beta chains originate from one sample sequenced in a study of HIV-infected patients and healthy controls. One entry per CDR3 protein, called by TCRdb with MiXCR from the 5' RACE reads. The data show 55,000 to 70,000 distinct CDR3 sequences, roughly 19% seen once. Sample: CD4+ T cells from blood. Receptors were obtained from a human donor in good health.

V and J are TRBV20-1 and TRBJ1-5, with D unresolved. The CDR3 spans 15 residues. The V end lost 2 bases, the J end lost 4 bases, and 15 bases lay between the germline ends. In germline, CDR1 is DFQATT, CDR2 SNEGSKA (reference sequence). CDR3: CSARLGRVGNQPQHF. The DNA of the CDR3 is TGCAGTGCTAGATTGGGGAGGGTCGGAAATCAGCCCCAGCATTTT.

This chain connects TRBV30 to TRBJ1-1, with a tentative D call TRBD1 (5 bases). V lost 7 bases and J lost 7, with 10 bases in between. This CDR3 spans 10 amino acids. The germline gives CDR1 GTSNPN, CDR2 SVGIG (reference sequence). As DNA, the CDR3 is TGTGCCTCTAACAGGAATGAAGCTTTCTTT. Translation gives CASNRNEAFF.

The chain couples TRBV20-1 to TRBJ2-1, with D perhaps matching TRBD1 (6 bases). The CDR3 has 14 amino acids. Germline V gene data show CDR1 as DFQATT and CDR2 as SNEGSKA (reference sequence). The ends were cut back, 3 bases at V and 9 bases at J, with 18 bases in the middle. CDR3 amino acids: CSARPRGSRGEQFF. CDR3 nucleotide sequence: TGCAGTGCTAGGCCCAGGGGCTCCCGGGGTGAGCAGTTCTTC.

This chain uses TRBV3-1 with TRBJ1-2, with D uncertain. CDR3 length: 15 amino acids. Germline V CDR1 and CDR2: LGHDT, YNNKEL (reference sequence). V gave up 2 bases and J gave up 2 bases, with 12 bases separating them. CDR3 sequence reads: CASSQLHDGNYGYTF. CDR3 coding DNA: TGTGCCAGCAGCCAACTACATGACGGGAACTATGGCTACACCTTC.

Notes on this clonotype: With a much larger clone just one base away, this may be a read error. The genes are TRBV20-1 and TRBJ1-5; 11 positions match TRBD1. The CDR3 totals 16 residues. Germline V gene sequence: CDR1 DFQATT, CDR2 SNEGSKA (reference sequence). V trimming: 6 bases; J trimming: 4 bases; junction bases outside the gene matches: 11. CDR3 DNA sequence: TGCAGTGCCAATATAGGGACAGGGGGTTGGAATCAGCCCCAGCATTTT. Translation gives CSANIGTGGWNQPQHF.

The chain employs TRBV10-3 and TRBJ2-7; D is undetermined. Germline lookup yields CDR1 ENHRY and CDR2 SYGVKD. The V gene lost 0 bases and the J gene lost 0 bases, with 9 bases spanning the gap. This CDR3 spans 15 amino acids. CDR3 region: CAISESITRSYEQYF. The CDR3 DNA reads TGTGCCATCAGTGAGTCGATTACACGCTCCTACGAGCAGTACTTC.

The DNA for the CDR3 is TGTGCCAGCAGCTTGGCGGGGACAGGGCCGTTTGAGCAGTACTTC. This translates into CASSLAGTGPFEQYF. This chain uses TRBV5-5 with TRBJ2-7, with TRBD1 matching over 9 bases. The CDR3 runs 15 residues. Looked up from germline, CDR1 is SGHKS and CDR2 is YYEKEE (reference sequence). V dropped 0 bases and J dropped 7; count of bases not matched to a gene: 8. Using reference TRBV5-5 and TRBJ2-7 for the parts outside the CDR3, the full variable domain is DAGVTQSPTHLIKTRGQQVTLRCSPISGHKSVSWYQQVLGQGPQFIFQYYEKEERGRGNFPDRFSARQFPNYSSELNVNALLLGDSALYLCASSLAGTGPFEQYFGPGTRLTVT.

This chain joins TRBV2 and TRBJ1-5; D is ambiguous. With 7 bases removed from V and 0 bases from J, the gap between germline ends came to 13 bases. This CDR3 is built from 15 residues. Germline lookup yields CDR1 SNHLY and CDR2 FYNNEI. CDR3 in amino acids: CASKFLSGSNQPQHF. CDR3 bases: TGTGCCAGCAAGTTTCTATCCGGTAGCAATCAGCCCCAGCATTTT.

In its sample, this clonotype was seen many times. The chain combines TRBV4-1 with TRBJ2-6; a weak D match, TRBD2 (6 bases). The CDR3 has 20 residues. V gave up 3 bases and J gave up 0 bases, with 21 bases separating them. Germline V gene data show CDR1 as MGHRA and CDR2 as YSYEKL. CDR3 loop: CASSQSLPGLPSSGANVLTF. The CDR3 nucleotides are TGCGCCAGCAGCCAGAGTCTACCGGGACTGCCGAGCTCTGGGGCCAACGTCCTGACTTTC.

This clonotype has just one count. This sequence joins TRBV6-5 and TRBJ2-2, with 7 positions matching TRBD1. The CDR3 covers 17 residues. CDR1 is MNHEY, CDR2 SVGAGI, per germline. V dropped 5 bases and J dropped 2; count of bases not matched to a gene: 11. The DNA of the CDR3 is TGTGCCAGCAGTCGAAAGACAGGGTGGCGAAACACCGGGGAGCTGTTTTTT. Protein: CASSRKTGWRNTGELFF.

In its sample, this clonotype was seen many times. This sequence joins TRBV6-6 and TRBJ2-5; 15 nucleotides line up with TRBD2. Germline assignment: CDR1 MNHNY and CDR2 SVGAGI (reference sequence). The CDR3 contains 18 residues. V shed 0 bases and J 2 bases; nucleotides not matched to a gene: 4. DNA for the CDR3: TGTGCCAGCAGTTACTCGGGACTAGCGGGAGGTCGGCAAGAGACCCAGTACTTC. Translation: CASSYSGLAGGRQETQYF.

The table lists this clonotype with a few counts. The chain combines TRBV19 with TRBJ1-2, with D tentatively TRBD1 (6 bases). Germline-derived CDR1 and CDR2 are LNHDA and SQIVND (reference sequence). V was clipped by 6 bases and J by 8 bases, with 22 bases between them. The CDR3 spans 15 residues. The DNA of the CDR3 is TGTGCCAGTAGCCGCTTACTCCAGGGGTCTGGAGGCTACACCTTC. As protein: CASSRLLQGSGGYTF.

The chain is built from TRBV12-5 and TRBJ2-1; 9 positions agree with TRBD1. The V gene's germline CDR1 is LGHNT and CDR2 FRNRAP. Trimming at V came to 7 bases and at J to 6 bases, leaving 10 bases not matched to a gene. The CDR3 is 15 amino acids. CDR3 sequence (DNA): TGTGCTAGTGCCCCCGGACAGGGGTTCCCCAATGAGCAGTTCTTC. This gives the protein CASAPGQGFPNEQFF.

In this sample, this clonotype turned up many times. This sequence joins TRBV6-5 and TRBJ1-2, with a possible D match to TRBD1 (6 bases). Germline V gives CDR1 MNHEY, CDR2 SVGAGI. Trimming took 6 bases from V and 4 from J, leaving 18 bases between them. The CDR3 sequence is 15 residues long. The CDR3 DNA reads as TGTGCCAGCAGGGACAGCAGAAACAACATCTATGGCTACACCTTC. It codes for CASRDSRNNIYGYTF.

This clonotype appeared a few times. The chain joins TRBV20-1 to TRBJ1-2; D is uncertain. The CDR3 sequence is 12 residues long. The ends were cut back, 3 bases at V and 4 bases at J, with 9 bases in the middle. The germline V gene encodes CDR1 DFQATT and CDR2 SNEGSKA (reference sequence). CDR3 sequence: CSASHPTYGYTF. The CDR3 region has the DNA TGCAGTGCTAGTCACCCGACCTATGGCTACACCTTC.

This clonotype was picked up many times. The chain has TRBV7-8 and TRBJ2-7; 11 nucleotides align to TRBD2. Germline values: CDR1 SGHVS, CDR2 FQNEAQ. Trimming removed 6 bases from V and 0 bases from J; junction bases left unmatched: 10. CDR3 length equals 17 residues. The CDR3 here is CASSPGLAVLNSYEQYF. The CDR3 DNA reads TGTGCCAGCAGTCCGGGACTAGCGGTACTTAACTCCTACGAGCAGTACTTC.

In its sample, this clonotype was seen many times. This chain joins TRBV20-1 and TRBJ2-1; unclear D gene. This CDR3 is 13 amino acids long. V dropped 1 base and J dropped 9 bases, with 13 bases sitting between them. CDR1 and CDR2 from the germline V gene are DFQATT and SNEGSKA (reference sequence). In nucleotides, the CDR3 is TGCAGTGCTAGAGGCCACCTCTCCAGTGAGCAGTTCTTC. Its translation: CSARGHLSSEQFF.

In this sample, this clonotype is medium-sized. The rearrangement joins TRBV5-4 to TRBJ2-1; 9 bases agree with TRBD1. This CDR3 is built from 15 residues. The V and J ends lost 5 bases and 7 bases, in that order; junction bases with no gene match: 10. Germline CDR1 is SGHNT and CDR2 is YYREEE (reference sequence). The CDR3 protein is CASRPGGTGSNEQFF. DNA of the CDR3: TGTGCCAGCAGGCCCGGTGGGACAGGGTCTAATGAGCAGTTCTTC.

The rearrangement links TRBV9 to TRBJ2-3; 8 bases are a match to TRBD2. Trimming cost V 4 bases and J 0 bases; bases outside gene matches: 4. The CDR3 contains 15 residues. The germline V gene encodes CDR1 SGDLS and CDR2 YYNGEE. In nucleotides, the CDR3 is TGTGCCAGCAGCCCAGGGACTAGGAGCACAGATACGCAGTATTTT. The encoded protein is CASSPGTRSTDTQYF. Complete variable domain (other parts from reference TRBV9 and TRBJ2-3): DSGVTQTPKHLITATGQRVTLRCSPRSGDLSVYWYQQSLDQGLQFLIQYYNGEERAKGNILERFSAQQFPDLHSELNLSSLELGDSALYFCASSPGTRSTDTQYFGPGTRLTVL.

The CDR3 coding sequence is TGTGCCAGCAGCTTGAAAGGGGGCCAAGCTAGCACAGATACGCAGTATTTT. It is translated as CASSLKGGQASTDTQYF. The chain has TRBV5-4 and TRBJ2-3, with 7 positions matching TRBD1. Germline lookup yields CDR1 SGHNT and CDR2 YYREEE (reference sequence). The CDR3 is 17 residues long. The junction had 8 bases not matched to a gene; V was cut back by 1 base and J by 0 bases.

This clonotype was counted ten times or more. The chain carries TRBV14 and TRBJ2-7, with 7 bases lining up with TRBD1. The CDR3 extends over 15 amino acids. The J segment lost 0 bases and the V segment lost 4 bases, leaving 6 bases of the junction unmatched. Germline V lookup: CDR1 SGHDN, CDR2 FVKESK. CDR3 residues: CASSRDRVTSYEQYF. CDR3 DNA: TGTGCCAGCAGCCGAGACAGGGTGACCTCCTACGAGCAGTACTTC. The full variable domain, rest sourced from reference TRBV14 and TRBJ2-7, is EAGVTQFPSHSVIEKGQTVTLRCDPISGHDNLYWYRRVMGKEIKFLLHFVKESKQDESGMPNNRFLAERTGGTYSTLKVQPAELEDSGVYFCASSRDRVTSYEQYFGPGTRLTVT.

The chain is built from TRBV5-4 and TRBJ2-4; unclear D gene. In germline, CDR1 is SGHNT, CDR2 YYREEE (reference sequence). There are 13 residues in the CDR3. V was trimmed by 1 base and J by 7 bases, leaving 9 bases between them. The CDR3 coding sequence is TGTGCCAGCAGCTTGAAGGTTTCCAACATTCAGTACTTC. This encodes CASSLKVSNIQYF.

The chain recombines TRBV29-1 with TRBJ2-7; tentatively, D is TRBD2 (6 bases). The germline CDR1 and CDR2 sequences are SQVTM and ANQGSEA. The CDR3 extends over 13 amino acids. V was shortened by 6 bases and J by 1 base, with 13 bases between the two germline ends. The CDR3 reads CSVRRDLSYEQYF. In DNA, the CDR3 is TGCAGCGTCCGCCGGGACTTATCCTACGAGCAGTACTTC.

V gene TRBV2 combines with J gene TRBJ1-1, with TRBD1 matching over 7 bases. V lost 8 bases, J lost 4 bases, and 7 bases stayed unmatched. Germline V gives CDR1 SNHLY, CDR2 FYNNEI. This CDR3 has 13 residues. The CDR3 DNA is TGTGCCAGCGGGCCCAGGGGGGGCACTGAAGCTTTCTTT. Translating it yields CASGPRGGTEAFF.